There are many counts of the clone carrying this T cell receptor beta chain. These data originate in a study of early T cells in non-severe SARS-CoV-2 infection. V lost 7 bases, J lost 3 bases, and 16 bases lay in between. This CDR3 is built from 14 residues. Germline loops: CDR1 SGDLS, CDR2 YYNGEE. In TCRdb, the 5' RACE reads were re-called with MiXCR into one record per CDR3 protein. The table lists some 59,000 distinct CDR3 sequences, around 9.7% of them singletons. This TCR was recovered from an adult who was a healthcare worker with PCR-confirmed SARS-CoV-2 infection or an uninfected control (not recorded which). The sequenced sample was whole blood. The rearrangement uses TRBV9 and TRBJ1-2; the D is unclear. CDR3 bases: TGTGCCAGCCAGCCGGGCGACAACCACTATGGCTACACCTTC. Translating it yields CASQPGDNHYGYTF. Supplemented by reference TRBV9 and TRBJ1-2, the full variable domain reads DSGVTQTPKHLITATGQRVTLRCSPRSGDLSVYWYQQSLDQGLQFLIQYYNGEERAKGNILERFSAQQFPDLHSELNLSSLELGDSALYFCASQPGDNHYGYTFGSGTRLTVV.